This T cell receptor beta chain originates from a study of control samples from healthy donors and cancer patients. Data came from immunoSEQ multiplex PCR; TCRdb stores just in-frame clones and leaves some out. Of approximately 130,000 clones listed, around 86% are singletons. The V gene's germline CDR1 is KGHSH and CDR2 LQKENI. The V end lost 6 bases, the J end lost 5 bases, and 11 bases lay between the germline ends. The CDR3 contains 13 residues. The genes are TRBV18 and TRBJ1-5; D is unresolved. This clonotype was sampled from a man aged 35 to 55 in good health. Sample: blood. CDR3 protein: CASSPYTDQPQHF. The CDR3 nucleotides are TGTGCCAGCTCCCCGTACACAGATCAGCCCCAGCATTTT.